These T cell receptor beta chains were read from a single sample in a study of blood T cell repertoires in COVID-19. Clones were read by immunoSEQ multiplex PCR, and TCRdb kept only the in-frame ones, dropping some. The sample includes 40,000 or so clones, about 85% of them seen just once. Sequencing input: peripheral blood. The origin of the receptors is a man aged 60 to 69 with acute or convalescent COVID-19. The conserved cysteine and the conserved F or W are not part of the CDR3 here. A D gene is named only where the DNA matches it firmly.

d_call	v_call	cdr3_aa
NA	TRBV20-1	SASRLEGPEQF
NA	TRBV21-1	ASSKSGGGGNSNQPQH
TRBD2	TRBV19	ASSIIAGGGEQY
NA	TRBV6-5	ASSPGQNTEAF
NA	TRBV4-2	ASSQVQGGSPLH
NA	TRBV6-6	ASSRYSTGYEQY
NA	TRBV27	ASSPRPPTTGNTIY
NA	TRBV5-1	ASRLYAEPEAF
TRBD1	TRBV7-9	ASSPDRPLAKNIQY
NA	TRBV5-1	ASSLRTGGVAGANVLT
NA	TRBV5-1	ASSLGQGGEKLF
NA	TRBV9	ASSVGGGNQPQH
TRBD1	TRBV6-6	ASSYSGQIREQF
NA	TRBV10-3	AISGTENTEAF
NA	TRBV28	ASSPMRGTRSNTGELF
NA	TRBV6-1	ASSESPRQPQH
NA	TRBV18	ASSLGGINQPQH
NA	TRBV7-2	ASTTSGTIYNEQF
NA	TRBV10-3	AISDQQGRDQPQH
NA	TRBV6-6	ASSDRTFQETQY
NA	TRBV6-6	ASSYLTGTYEQY
NA	TRBV5-1	ASIRSPGTDTQY